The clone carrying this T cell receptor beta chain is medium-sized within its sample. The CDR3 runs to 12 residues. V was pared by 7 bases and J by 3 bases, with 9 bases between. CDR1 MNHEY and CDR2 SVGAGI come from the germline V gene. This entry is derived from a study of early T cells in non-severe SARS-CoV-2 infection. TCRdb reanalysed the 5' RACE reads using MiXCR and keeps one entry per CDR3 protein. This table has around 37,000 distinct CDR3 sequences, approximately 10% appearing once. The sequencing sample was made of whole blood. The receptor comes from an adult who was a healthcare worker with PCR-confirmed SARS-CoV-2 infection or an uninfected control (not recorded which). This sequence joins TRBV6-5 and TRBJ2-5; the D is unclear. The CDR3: CASKVGEETQYF. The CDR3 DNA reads TGTGCCAGCAAGGTGGGCGAAGAGACCCAGTACTTC.